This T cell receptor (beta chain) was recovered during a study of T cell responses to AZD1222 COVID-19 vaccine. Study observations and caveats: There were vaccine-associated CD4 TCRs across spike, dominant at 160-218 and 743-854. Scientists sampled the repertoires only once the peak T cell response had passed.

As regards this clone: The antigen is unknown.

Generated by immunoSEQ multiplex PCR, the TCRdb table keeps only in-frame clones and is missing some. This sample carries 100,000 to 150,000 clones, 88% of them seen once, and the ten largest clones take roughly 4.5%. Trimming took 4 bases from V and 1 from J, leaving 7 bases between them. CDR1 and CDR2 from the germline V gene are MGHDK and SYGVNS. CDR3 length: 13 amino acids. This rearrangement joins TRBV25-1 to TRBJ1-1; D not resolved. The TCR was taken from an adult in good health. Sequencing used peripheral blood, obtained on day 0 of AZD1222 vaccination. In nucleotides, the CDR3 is TGTGCCAGCAGTGCCCGGCGGAACACTGAAGCTTTCTTT. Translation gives CASSARRNTEAFF.